The TCR beta chain described here comes from a study of blood T cell repertoires in COVID-19. TCRdb's copy holds only in-frame clones and misses some; the assay was immunoSEQ multiplex PCR. The top ten hold about 5.3% of the sample, which has roughly 80,000 clones, around nine tenths seen once. The CDR3 loop spans 15 amino acids. Trimming left V 1 base short and J 4 bases short, with 10 bases between. Germline values: CDR1 LNHDA, CDR2 SQIVND (reference sequence). The genes are TRBV19 and TRBJ2-2; D perhaps matches TRBD2 (6 bases). The material sequenced was peripheral blood. The origin of this receptor is an elderly woman with active or convalescent COVID-19. The CDR3 bases are TGTGCCAGTAGTATAGGGAACGGGGGCACCGGGGAGCTGTTTTTT. Protein sequence: CASSIGNGGTGELFF. Full variable domain (remainder filled in from reference TRBV19 and TRBJ2-2): DGGITQSPKYLFRKEGQNVTLSCEQNLNHDAMYWYRQDPGQGLRLIYYSQIVNDFQKGDIAEGYSVSREKKESFPLTVTSAQKNPTAFYLCASSIGNGGTGELFFGEGSRLTVL.